The 14 T cell receptor beta chains listed next were all sequenced from one sample in a study of cytomegalovirus exposure and HLA in healthy donors. Amplification used 60 Vbeta primers and 13 Jbeta primers. The table came from immunoSEQ multiplex PCR; TCRdb's copy has only in-frame clones and leaves some out. The sample carries 150,000 or so clones, around 73% recorded once. The sequencing sample was made of PBMCs. Receptors originate from a woman between 18 and 29 years old in good health and CMV-seronegative.

The chain recombines TRBV10-3 with TRBJ1-2, with D possibly TRBD1 on 5 matching bases. Germline V lookup: CDR1 ENHRY, CDR2 SYGVKD. V was trimmed by 3 bases and J by 2 bases, leaving 13 bases between them. The CDR3 runs to 15 residues. The CDR3 is CAISDPEKGNYGYTF. CDR3 nucleotides: TGTGCCATCAGTGACCCGGAGAAGGGGAACTATGGCTACACCTTC.

The V gene is TRBV18, the J gene TRBJ1-5, with 10 bases lining up with TRBD1. The CDR3 sequence is 16 residues long. CDR1 KGHSH and CDR2 LQKENI come from the germline V gene. The ends lost 3 bases at V and 2 bases at J; junction bases unmatched: 4. The CDR3 here is CASSPPGTGGNQPQHF. DNA of the CDR3: TGTGCCAGCTCACCTCCGGGGACAGGGGGCAATCAGCCCCAGCATTTT. The whole variable domain, filled in from reference TRBV18 and TRBJ1-5, reads NAGVMQNPRHLVRRRGQEARLRCSPMKGHSHVYWYRQLPEEGLKFMVYLQKENIIDESGMPKERFSAEFPKEGPSILRIQQVVRGDSAAYFCASSPPGTGGNQPQHFGDGTRLSIL.

This sequence joins TRBV9 and TRBJ2-3; the match to TRBD1 covers 7 bases. Germline lookup yields CDR1 SGDLS and CDR2 YYNGEE. This CDR3 region has 16 residues. The J segment lost 2 bases and the V segment lost 0 bases, leaving 6 bases of the junction unmatched. The CDR3 region is CASSVGGGPNTDTQYF. As DNA, the CDR3 is TGTGCCAGCAGCGTAGGAGGGGGCCCGAACACAGATACGCAGTATTTT.

This clone was observed a handful of times. The rearrangement joins TRBV27 to TRBJ2-7; 11 bases are a match to TRBD2. This CDR3 has 19 amino acids. After removal of 2 bases from V and 0 bases from J, the junction contained 12 bases not matched to a gene. Germline-derived CDR1 and CDR2 are MNHEY and SMNVEV (reference sequence). In nucleotides, the CDR3 is TGTGCCAGCAGTTTAAGTAGGGCTAGCGGGAGGACAGACTCCTACGAGCAGTACGTC. It translates to CASSLSRASGRTDSYEQYV.

Worth noting for this clone: Germline is not matched at one junction end, which may reflect a read error. The chain has TRBV7-9 and TRBJ1-3; weak D call: TRBD1 (6 bases). This CDR3 is built from 17 residues. Germline values: CDR1 SEHNR, CDR2 FQNEAQ (reference sequence). This CDR3 reads CSSSSRQANDVRNTIYF. As DNA, the CDR3 is TGTTCCAGCAGCTCCCGACAGGCTAATGACGTCCGAAACACCATATATTTT. Full variable domain (remainder filled in from reference TRBV7-9 and TRBJ1-3): DTGVSQNPRHKITKRGQNVTFRCDPISEHNRLYWYRQTLGQGPEFLTYFQNEAQLEKSRLLSDRFSAERPKGSFSTLEIQRTEQGDSAMYLCSSSSRQANDVRNTIYFGEGSWLTVV.

The rearrangement uses TRBV9 and TRBJ1-2, with 7 bases identical to TRBD1. V shed 7 bases, J shed 4 bases, and the junction held 7 bases outside the gene matches. The CDR3 is made up of 13 amino acids. CDR1 and CDR2 from the germline V gene are SGDLS and YYNGEE. CDR3 sequence (DNA): TGTGCCAGCTCCCCCAGGGGGTTCTATGGCTACACCTTC. Its translation: CASSPRGFYGYTF.

This clone has more than one count but fewer than ten. The chain is built from TRBV27 and TRBJ2-3; 10 bases agree with TRBD2. Germline V CDR1 and CDR2: MNHEY, SMNVEV (reference sequence). J gave up 0 bases and V 5 bases, and 11 bases lay outside the gene matches. The CDR3 has 18 amino acids. The CDR3 DNA follows: TGTGCCAGCAGTCCCGGGGTAGCGGGGGGTTTTAGCACAGATACGCAGTATTTT. Encoded protein: CASSPGVAGGFSTDTQYF.

V usage is TRBV29-1 and J usage is TRBJ2-1; TRBD2 aligns across 14 bases. J gave up 8 bases and V 1 base, and 10 bases lay outside the gene matches. This CDR3 is 17 amino acids long. Germline values: CDR1 SQVTM, CDR2 ANQGSEA. The CDR3 loop reads CSVEGAVTSGGAYEQFF. The CDR3 DNA follows: TGCAGCGTTGAAGGGGCGGTGACTAGCGGGGGGGCGTATGAGCAGTTCTTC.

V gene TRBV7-9 combines with J gene TRBJ2-1; TRBD2 matches 9 bases. Germline trimming cut 0 bases from V and 8 bases from J; bases unmatched to any gene: 5. This CDR3 region has 15 residues. The germline V gene encodes CDR1 SEHNR and CDR2 FQNEAQ (reference sequence). This CDR3 is CASSLAAGGNDEQFF. The CDR3 bases are TGTGCCAGCAGCTTAGCGGCGGGGGGGAATGATGAGCAGTTCTTC.

This clone has only a few counts. The rearrangement joins TRBV6-1 to TRBJ1-1; 9 bases are a match to TRBD1. CDR3 length: 13 residues. Germline CDR1 and CDR2: MNHNS and SASEGT. The ends lost 2 bases at V and 11 bases at J; junction bases unmatched: 6. CDR3 residues: CASSEIWDREAFF. In DNA form, the CDR3 reads TGTGCCAGCAGTGAAATTTGGGACAGGGAGGCTTTCTTT.

The V gene is TRBV5-6, the J gene TRBJ2-6, with 8 bases identical to TRBD1. The CDR3 totals 17 residues. Per the germline V gene, CDR1 is SGHDT and CDR2 is YYEEEE. V trimming: 0 bases; J trimming: 2 bases; junction bases outside the gene matches: 4. This CDR3 is CASSLGAGGPGANVLTF. The DNA for the CDR3 is TGTGCCAGCAGCTTGGGGGCAGGGGGCCCTGGGGCCAACGTCCTGACTTTC.

This sequence joins TRBV7-6 and TRBJ2-5; possible D gene TRBD1, 7 bases. Between the trimmed V and J ends, which lost 5 bases and 3 bases, there was a span of 16 bases. CDR3 length: 15 residues. Germline assignment: CDR1 SGHVS and CDR2 FNYEAQ. CDR3 DNA sequence: TGTGCCAGCAGCCCGAGACTAGGGACAGAAGAGACCCAGTACTTC. It yields the protein CASSPRLGTEETQYF.

The gene calls are TRBV12-5 and TRBJ1-5; possible D gene TRBD1, 5 bases. CDR3 length: 13 residues. Between the trimmed V and J ends, which lost 3 bases and 3 bases, there was a span of 6 bases. Germline V gives CDR1 LGHNT, CDR2 FRNRAP. CDR3 protein: CASGLGANQPQHF. CDR3 coding DNA: TGTGCTAGTGGTTTAGGGGCCAATCAGCCCCAGCATTTT.

The rearrangement links TRBV27 to TRBJ1-4; D is ambiguous. CDR1 is MNHEY and CDR2 is SMNVEV in the germline V gene (reference sequence). This CDR3 is built from 12 residues. The V gene lost 6 bases and the J gene lost 13 bases, with 15 bases spanning the gap. CDR3 residues: CASSSPGRRLFF. As DNA, the CDR3 is TGTGCCAGCAGCTCCCCTGGCCGGAGACTGTTTTTT.